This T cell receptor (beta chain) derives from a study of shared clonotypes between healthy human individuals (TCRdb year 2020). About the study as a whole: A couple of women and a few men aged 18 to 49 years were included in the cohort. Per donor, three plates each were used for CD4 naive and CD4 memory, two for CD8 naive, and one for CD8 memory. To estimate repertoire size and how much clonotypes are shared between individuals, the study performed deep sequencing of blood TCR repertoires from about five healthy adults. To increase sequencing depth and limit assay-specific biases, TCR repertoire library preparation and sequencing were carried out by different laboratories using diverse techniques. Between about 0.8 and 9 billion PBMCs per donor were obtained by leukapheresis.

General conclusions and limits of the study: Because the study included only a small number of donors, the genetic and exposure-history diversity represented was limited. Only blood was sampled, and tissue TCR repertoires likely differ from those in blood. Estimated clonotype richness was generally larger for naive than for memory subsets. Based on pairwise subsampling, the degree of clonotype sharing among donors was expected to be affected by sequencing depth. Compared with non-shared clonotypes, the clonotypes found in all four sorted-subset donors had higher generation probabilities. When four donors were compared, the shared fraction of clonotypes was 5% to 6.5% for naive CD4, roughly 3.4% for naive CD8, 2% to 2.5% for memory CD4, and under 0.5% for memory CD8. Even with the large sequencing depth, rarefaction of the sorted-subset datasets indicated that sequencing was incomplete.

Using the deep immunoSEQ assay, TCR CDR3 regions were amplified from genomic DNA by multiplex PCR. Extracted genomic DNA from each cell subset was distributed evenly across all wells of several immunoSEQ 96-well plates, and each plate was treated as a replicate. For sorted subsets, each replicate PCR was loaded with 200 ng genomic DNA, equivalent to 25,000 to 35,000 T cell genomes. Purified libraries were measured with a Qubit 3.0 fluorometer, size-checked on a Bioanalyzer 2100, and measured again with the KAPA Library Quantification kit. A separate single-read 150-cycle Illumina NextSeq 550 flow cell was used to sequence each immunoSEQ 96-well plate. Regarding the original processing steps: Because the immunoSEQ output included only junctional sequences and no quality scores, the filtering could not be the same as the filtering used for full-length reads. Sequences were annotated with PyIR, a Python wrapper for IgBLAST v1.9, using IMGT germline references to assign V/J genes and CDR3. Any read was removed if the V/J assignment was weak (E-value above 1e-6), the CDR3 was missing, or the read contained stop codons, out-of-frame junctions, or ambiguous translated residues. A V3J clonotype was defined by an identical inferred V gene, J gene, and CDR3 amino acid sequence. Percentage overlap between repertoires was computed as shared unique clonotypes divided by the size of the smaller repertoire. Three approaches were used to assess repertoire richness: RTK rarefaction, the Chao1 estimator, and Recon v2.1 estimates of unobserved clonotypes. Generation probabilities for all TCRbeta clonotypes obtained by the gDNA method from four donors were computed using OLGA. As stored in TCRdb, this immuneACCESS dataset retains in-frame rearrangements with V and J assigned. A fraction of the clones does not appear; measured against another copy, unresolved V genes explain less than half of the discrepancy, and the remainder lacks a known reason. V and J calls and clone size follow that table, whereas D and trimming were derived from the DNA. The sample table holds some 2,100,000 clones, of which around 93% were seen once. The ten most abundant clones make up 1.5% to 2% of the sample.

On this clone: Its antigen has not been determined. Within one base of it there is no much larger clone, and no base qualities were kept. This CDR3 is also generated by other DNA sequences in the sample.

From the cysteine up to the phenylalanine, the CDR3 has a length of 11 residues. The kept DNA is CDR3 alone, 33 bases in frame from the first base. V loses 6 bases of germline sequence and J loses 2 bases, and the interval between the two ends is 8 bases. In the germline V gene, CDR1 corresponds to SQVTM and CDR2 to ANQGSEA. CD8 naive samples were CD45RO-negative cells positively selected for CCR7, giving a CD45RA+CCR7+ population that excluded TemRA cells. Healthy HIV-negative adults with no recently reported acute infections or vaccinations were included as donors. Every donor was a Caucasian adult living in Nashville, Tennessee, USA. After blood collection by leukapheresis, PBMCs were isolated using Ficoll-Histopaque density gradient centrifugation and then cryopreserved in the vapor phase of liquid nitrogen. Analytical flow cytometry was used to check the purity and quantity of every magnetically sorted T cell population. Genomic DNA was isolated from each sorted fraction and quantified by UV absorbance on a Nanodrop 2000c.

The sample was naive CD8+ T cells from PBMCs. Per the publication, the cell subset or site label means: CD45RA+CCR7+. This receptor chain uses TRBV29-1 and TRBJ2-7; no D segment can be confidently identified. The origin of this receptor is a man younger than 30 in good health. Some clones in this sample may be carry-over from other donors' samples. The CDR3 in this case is CSVGQTYEQYF. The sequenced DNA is TGCAGCGTGGGTCAGACCTACGAGCAGTACTTC.